These T cell receptor beta chains were read from a single sample in a study of naive and memory T cell subsets. TCRdb analysed the 5' RACE reads with MiXCR anew, one entry per CDR3 protein. This table has 25,000 to 35,000 distinct CDR3 sequences, approximately 15% appearing once. The receptors come from a female donor in good health. The CDR3 runs from the conserved cysteine through the conserved F or W. Each record gives: CDR3 DNA, CDR3 protein, clone size, J gene, D gene, V gene. D genes are given only for firm matches. Clone sizes are given selectively: once, few, many, or a class where the clone is expanded.

TGTGCCAGCAAATGGACAGCCTCGTATGGCGACACCTTC | CASKWTASYGDTF | few | TRBJ1-2 | - | TRBV12-3/TRBV12-4
TGCAGTGCTTCTAGCGGGGGGGCCAGGTTCTTC | CSASSGGARFF | many | TRBJ2-1 | TRBD2 | TRBV20-1
TGCGCCAGCAGCTTGGCGAGGGGACAGGGGCTAAACTATGGCTACACCTTC | CASSLARGQGLNYGYTF | - | TRBJ1-2 | TRBD1 | TRBV5-1
TGTGCCAGCAGTTGGGCGGACGGTTACGAGCAGTACTTC | CASSWADGYEQYF | - | TRBJ2-7 | - | TRBV6-5
TGCAGTGCTCCCACCGACGGGACGAGGGCCTATGGCTACACCTTC | CSAPTDGTRAYGYTF | - | TRBJ1-2 | - | TRBV20-1
TGCAGTGCCCCCAGACCCCTGTTAATTTACGAGCAGTACTTC | CSAPRPLLIYEQYF | many | TRBJ2-7 | - | TRBV20-1
TGTGCCAGCAGTCCCGAGAACGGGGCTCCTGAAGCTTTCTTT | CASSPENGAPEAFF | many | TRBJ1-1 | - | TRBV27
TGCAGTGCTAGGGTTAGCGACCAGTCCAATCAGCCCCAGCATTTT | CSARVSDQSNQPQHF | many | TRBJ1-5 | - | TRBV20-1
TGTGCCAGCAGCTTAGACAGCGCGAACACCGGGGAGCTGTTTTTT | CASSLDSANTGELFF | few | TRBJ2-2 | - | TRBV7-9
TGTGCCAGCAGCTTAATCTTCGGCGGGAAAGAGACCCAGTACTTC | CASSLIFGGKETQYF | many | TRBJ2-5 | - | TRBV7-2
TGCAGCGCCGGTGGGACGGCGGGGCATGGCTACACCTTC | CSAGGTAGHGYTF | many | TRBJ1-2 | - | TRBV29-1
TGTGCCAGCTCACCACGACAGGGAAATTCTGGAAACACCATATATTTT | CASSPRQGNSGNTIYF | many | TRBJ1-3 | TRBD1 | TRBV18
TGTGCCAGCAGCTCTAGGGACAGGGCTTCCTACAATGAGCAGTTCTTC | CASSSRDRASYNEQFF | - | TRBJ2-1 | TRBD1 | TRBV7-9
TGTGCCAGCAGCCAACAGTACACCGGGGAGCTGTTTTTT | CASSQQYTGELFF | few | TRBJ2-2 | - | TRBV7-9
TGTGCCAGCAGTGGGGGGTCCGACGAGCAGTACTTC | CASSGGSDEQYF | - | TRBJ2-7 | - | TRBV2
TGTGCCAGCAGTTTAAGCGGGACTCCGAACACCGGGGAGCTGTTTTTT | CASSLSGTPNTGELFF | many | TRBJ2-2 | TRBD2 | TRBV27
TGCAGCGTTGAAGTAGGAACAGATACGCAGTATTTT | CSVEVGTDTQYF | few | TRBJ2-3 | - | TRBV29-1
TGTGCCAGCAGTAGACGGCAGGAAGGATACGAGCAGTACTTC | CASSRRQEGYEQYF | - | TRBJ2-7 | - | TRBV12-3/TRBV12-4
TGCGCCAGCAGCTTGGCCAGTACTAACTACTACAATGAGCAGTTCTTC | CASSLASTNYYNEQFF | medium-sized | TRBJ2-1 | - | TRBV5-1
TGCAGTGCTAGAGATGGTAATAATGGACATCAGCCCCAGCATTTT | CSARDGNNGHQPQHF | medium-sized | TRBJ1-5 | - | TRBV20-1
TGTGCCAGCAGCTCCCGGACGGGAGTTCGGGCCTACGAGCAGTACTTC | CASSSRTGVRAYEQYF | many | TRBJ2-7 | - | TRBV7-8
TGCAGCGTTGCGGCGGGGGGTGCAGATACGCAGTATTTT | CSVAAGGADTQYF | many | TRBJ2-3 | TRBD2 | TRBV29-1
TGCGCCAGCAGCTGGGGCGGGACTCAAGAGACCCAGTACTTC | CASSWGGTQETQYF | - | TRBJ2-5 | - | TRBV5-1
TGCAGTGCTAGGATACAGGCGTCTTACGAGCAGTACTTC | CSARIQASYEQYF | medium-sized | TRBJ2-7 | - | TRBV20-1
TGTGCCAGCAGCGTAGGGGGTAGCCTGTACGGGAACGAGCAGTACTTC | CASSVGGSLYGNEQYF | - | TRBJ2-7 | - | TRBV9
TGTGCCAGCAGGTGGGGACGGAAAACTGAAGCTTTCTTT | CASRWGRKTEAFF | - | TRBJ1-1 | - | TRBV6-1
TGCGCCAGCAGCTTGCAGGATACGCAGTATTTT | CASSLQDTQYF | - | TRBJ2-3 | - | TRBV5-1
TGTGCTAGTGGTTTGGTTCCGGATCGAGGCGAGACCCAGTACTTC | CASGLVPDRGETQYF | once | TRBJ2-5 | - | TRBV12-5
TGCAGCGGGGGGGCGAACACTGAAGCTTTCTTT | CSGGANTEAFF | medium-sized | TRBJ1-1 | - | TRBV29-1
TGCAGTGCTAGATTTTCGGCTAGCGGGTTGTTGGAGACCCAGTACTTC | CSARFSASGLLETQYF | many | TRBJ2-5 | TRBD2 | TRBV20-1
TGCAGCGGATGGAAGGGTAGAGGCGAGCAGTACTTC | CSGWKGRGEQYF | many | TRBJ2-7 | - | TRBV29-1
TGTGCCAGCAGTTTTCAGGGTAGCACAGATACGCAGTATTTT | CASSFQGSTDTQYF | few | TRBJ2-3 | - | TRBV6-6
TGCAGCGTATCCTCAGGGGGCACTAATGAAAAACTGTTTTTT | CSVSSGGTNEKLFF | few | TRBJ1-4 | TRBD1 | TRBV29-1
TGTGCCAGCAGCTTAGGGGCAGGGGGCAATCAGCCCCAGCATTTT | CASSLGAGGNQPQHF | - | TRBJ1-5 | - | TRBV7-9
TGTGCCACCAGCAGTCCGACCGACAGCCACTACAATGAGCAGTTCTTC | CATSSPTDSHYNEQFF | - | TRBJ2-1 | - | TRBV15
TGCAGTGCCCGGACTGATCAAGAGACCCAGTACTTC | CSARTDQETQYF | - | TRBJ2-5 | - | TRBV20-1